These 15 T cell receptor beta chains share one sample of origin, sequenced in a study of control samples from healthy donors and cancer patients. Clones were sequenced by immunoSEQ multiplex PCR, and TCRdb holds only the in-frame ones, with some missing. Listed are approximately 190,000 clones; roughly 2% falls within the top ten. Sequenced material: blood. Receptors originate from a young woman in good health.

The rearrangement uses TRBV6-1 and TRBJ1-1; D not certain. The CDR3 spans 16 residues. Germline CDR1 reads MNHNS; CDR2 reads SASEGT. The V gene lost 2 bases and the J gene lost 0 bases, with 13 bases spanning the gap. Here the CDR3 DNA reads TGTGCCAGCAGTGAATATAGGTATAGGCTGAACACTGAAGCTTTCTTT. This translates into CASSEYRYRLNTEAFF.

This chain links TRBV19 with TRBJ1-4; 8 bases line up with TRBD1. The germline V gene encodes CDR1 LNHDA and CDR2 SQIVND (reference sequence). J was trimmed by 8 bases and V by 6 bases; bases with no gene match: 11. The CDR3 consists of 15 residues. CDR3 loop: CASSPSWTGTEKLFF. The DNA for the CDR3 is TGTGCCAGTAGCCCCTCATGGACAGGGACGGAAAAACTGTTTTTT. Using reference TRBV19 and TRBJ1-4 for the parts outside the CDR3, the full variable domain is DGGITQSPKYLFRKEGQNVTLSCEQNLNHDAMYWYRQDPGQGLRLIYYSQIVNDFQKGDIAEGYSVSREKKESFPLTVTSAQKNPTAFYLCASSPSWTGTEKLFFGSGTQLSVL.

This chain joins TRBV2 and TRBJ2-5, with D hard to call. The germline V gene has CDR1 SNHLY and CDR2 FYNNEI. The CDR3 runs 11 residues. Between the trimmed V and J ends, which lost 6 bases and 5 bases, there was a span of 7 bases. The CDR3 sequence: CASSYSETQYF. In DNA form, the CDR3 reads TGTGCCAGCAGCTACTCGGAGACCCAGTACTTC.

The genes are TRBV15 and TRBJ2-1; 8 bases agree with TRBD2. Per germline, CDR1 LNHNV and CDR2 YYDKDF (reference sequence). The CDR3 totals 15 residues. The V gene end was trimmed by 3 bases and the J gene end by 7 bases; junction bases not matched to a gene: 8. The CDR3 here is CATSSLAGYRNEQFF. The CDR3 nucleotides read TGTGCCACCAGCAGTTTAGCGGGGTACAGAAATGAGCAGTTCTTC.

The chain has TRBV13 and TRBJ2-5, with a weak D call TRBD2 (5 bases). CDR1 and CDR2 (germline): PRHDT, FYEKMQ (reference sequence). This CDR3 is built from 12 residues. V was trimmed by 2 bases and J by 4 bases, leaving 5 bases between them. CDR3 in amino acids: CASSLSGETQYF. Here the CDR3 DNA reads TGTGCCAGCAGCTTAAGCGGAGAGACCCAGTACTTC.

The CDR3 protein is CASSQEGLAYEQYF. The CDR3 DNA sequence: TGCGCCAGCAGCCAAGAGGGACTAGCGTACGAGCAGTACTTC. The rearrangement uses TRBV4-1 and TRBJ2-7; 10 bases map to TRBD2. The ends lost 0 bases at V and 4 bases at J; junction bases unmatched: 0. Germline loops: CDR1 MGHRA, CDR2 YSYEKL. The length of the CDR3 is 14 residues.

The rearrangement uses TRBV19 and TRBJ1-2; D is ambiguous. The CDR3 runs 15 residues. The germline V gene has CDR1 LNHDA and CDR2 SQIVND (reference sequence). The germline V and J ends were trimmed by 4 bases and 6 bases, with 18 bases remaining between them. CDR3 DNA: TGTGCCAGTAGTACTCACAGTAGGGCGGGAGATGGCTACACCTTC. This codes for CASSTHSRAGDGYTF.

This chain uses TRBV4-3 with TRBJ1-2; tentative D call: TRBD1 (5 bases). The CDR3 runs 15 residues. V was shortened by 4 bases and J by 6 bases, with 18 bases between the two germline ends. CDR1 and CDR2 from the germline V gene are LGHNA and YSLEER. The CDR3 sequence: CASSPPGRGKDGYTF. The CDR3 bases are TGCGCCAGCAGCCCCCCGGGACGGGGCAAGGATGGCTACACCTTC.

The chain employs TRBV18 and TRBJ1-3; D is perhaps TRBD1 (5 bases). This CDR3 contains 17 residues. Trimming stripped 4 bases from V and 4 bases from J, with 20 bases between. Germline V gene lookup returns CDR1 KGHSH and CDR2 LQKENI. CDR3 region: CASSQQETPPWGNTIYF. The CDR3 coding sequence is TGTGCCAGCTCACAACAGGAGACTCCACCCTGGGGAAACACCATATATTTT.

The V call is TRBV23-1, the J call TRBJ2-2; D not resolved. TRBV23-1 is an ORF; its function is uncertain. The V gene lost 1 base and the J gene lost 2 bases, with 11 bases spanning the gap. CDR3 size: 16 residues. CDR3 bases: TGCGCCAGCAGTCAATTTAGGCAGATAAACACCGGGGAGCTGTTTTTT. This gives the protein CASSQFRQINTGELFF.

The chain joins TRBV9 to TRBJ2-3; D is ambiguous. The V and J ends lost 2 bases and 1 base respectively, with 8 bases between them. The CDR3 length is 14 residues. Germline V gives CDR1 SGDLS, CDR2 YYNGEE. CDR3 in DNA: TGTGCCAGCAGCGTCGGTTTTGGCACAGATACGCAGTATTTT. Its protein is CASSVGFGTDTQYF.

The rearrangement uses TRBV12-3 or TRBV12-4 and TRBJ2-7, with TRBD2 as a possible D gene (6 bases). V was trimmed by 5 bases and J by 7 bases, leaving 12 bases between them. This CDR3 comprises 12 residues. The CDR3 loop is CASSRPAGEQYF. The CDR3 coding sequence is TGTGCCAGCAGTCGCCCTGCGGGGGAGCAGTACTTC.

V usage is TRBV19 and J usage is TRBJ1-4; 9 bases are shared with TRBD1. CDR1 and CDR2 (germline): LNHDA, SQIVND (reference sequence). V lost 3 bases and J lost 7; bases outside the gene matches: 12. The CDR3 sequence is 17 residues long. CDR3 sequence reads: CASSIGTGRRSAEKLFF. The CDR3 DNA reads TGTGCCAGTAGTATCGGGACAGGGAGGAGGTCGGCTGAAAAACTGTTTTTT.

The J gene is TRBJ1-2, the V gene TRBV29-1; D is unresolved. Germline-derived CDR1 and CDR2 are SQVTM and ANQGSEA. CDR3 size: 13 residues. Trimming pared 4 bases from V and 4 bases from J, leaving 13 bases between. CDR3 DNA: TGCAGCGTTGGCCTCAGGCTGGGCTATGGCTACACCTTC. Protein: CSVGLRLGYGYTF.

J is TRBJ2-5 and V is TRBV28, with D tentatively TRBD2 (7 bases). The CDR3 is 16 residues long. Germline lookup yields CDR1 MDHEN and CDR2 SYDVKM. The V gene lost 3 bases and the J gene lost 4 bases, with 18 bases spanning the gap. The CDR3, as DNA: TGTGCCAGCAGTTTCCGGGGGGCCGGGCAATTAGAGACCCAGTACTTC. Its protein is CASSFRGAGQLETQYF.